Sequencing of this TCR beta chain was carried out in a study of blood T cell repertoires in COVID-19. Looking at the study overall: Samples of COVID-19 (acute and convalescent) were obtained from the United States, Italy and Spain.

V shed 2 bases and J 1 base; nucleotides not matched to a gene: 7. Germline V gives CDR1 MNHNS, CDR2 SASEGT. The CDR3 runs 18 residues. Seattle participants joined during active infection and were tracked over time. Original handling: Amplified reference gene primers provided the basis for estimating nucleated cell counts. Some clones are missing from TCRdb's copy, which holds only in-frame ones; the method was immunoSEQ multiplex PCR. The V and J calls and clone size come from that table; D and trimming were worked out from the DNA. This sample yields 150,000 to 200,000 clones, of which around 87% are seen a single time; under 13% belongs to the top ten.

The specimen was peripheral blood. The clonotype comes from a woman in her seventies with COVID-19, enrolled during active disease. The chain uses TRBV6-1 and TRBJ2-3; 12 bases map to TRBD2. CDR3 sequence reads: CASSETGLAGGRTDTQYF. In DNA, the CDR3 is TGTGCCAGCAGTGAAACGGGGCTAGCGGGGGGGCGCACAGATACGCAGTATTTT.